The 10 T cell receptor beta chains in this list originate from one sample, sequenced in a study of blood T cell repertoires in COVID-19 (dated by TCRdb to the early 2020s). Library method: the immunoSEQ multiplex PCR assay. TCRdb obtained this table from immuneACCESS and retained in-frame rearrangements with V and J assigned. These tables miss some clones; where compared with another copy, unresolved V genes account for less than half of the shortfall, and the remainder is unexplained. This sample gives under 250,000 clones in total; around 85% of them show up just once. The leading ten clones occupy approximately 1.2% of the sample. Sequencing was performed on PBMCs or T cells enriched from blood (not recorded which). The receptor source for this set is a woman aged 40 to 50 with acute COVID-19.

V and J are TRBV5-1 and TRBJ1-6; D remains ambiguous. The CDR3 runs 13 residues. Looked up from germline, CDR1 is SGHRS and CDR2 is YFSETQ. V shed 6 bases and J shed 5 bases, with 9 bases lying between them. As DNA, the CDR3 is TGCGCCAGCACTGACACCGATAATTCACCCCTCCACTTT. It codes for CASTDTDNSPLHF. Together with reference TRBV5-1 and TRBJ1-6, the CDR3 gives the full variable domain: KAGVTQTPRYLIKTRGQQVTLSCSPISGHRSVSWYQQTPGQGLQFLFEYFSETQRNKGNFPGRFSGRQFSNSRSEMNVSTLELGDSALYLCASTDTDNSPLHFGNGTRLTVT.

V is TRBV28 and J is TRBJ2-3; 11 nucleotides align to TRBD2. This CDR3 contains 16 residues. V shed 10 bases, J shed 6 bases, and the junction held 15 bases outside the gene matches. Germline CDR1 is MDHEN and CDR2 is SYDVKM. The CDR3 is CATALVGLAGGDTQYF. In nucleotides, the CDR3 is TGTGCCACCGCCCTGGTGGGGCTAGCGGGAGGCGATACGCAGTATTTT.

The chain joins TRBV11-3 to TRBJ1-2, with TRBD1 matching over 7 bases. Germline lookup yields CDR1 SGHNT and CDR2 YENEEA. The CDR3 runs to 13 residues. V lost 1 base, J lost 4 bases, and 0 bases stayed unmatched. CDR3 in DNA: TGTGCCAGCAGCTTAGCAGGGGGCTATGGCTACACCTTC. Its protein product is CASSLAGGYGYTF. Full variable domain (missing parts from reference TRBV11-3 and TRBJ1-2): EAGVVQSPRYKIIEKKQPVAFWCNPISGHNTLYWYLQNLGQGPELLIRYENEEAVDDSQLPKDRFSAERLKGVDSTLKIQPAELGDSAVYLCASSLAGGYGYTFGSGTRLTVV.

The chain carries TRBV5-1 and TRBJ2-3; 7 bases are shared with TRBD2. The CDR3 has 16 residues. Germline CDR1 SGHRS, CDR2 YFSETQ. V shed 4 bases, J shed 4 bases, and the junction held 12 bases outside the gene matches. CDR3 sequence: CASSPWPGGPPDTQYF. CDR3 in DNA: TGCGCCAGCAGCCCGTGGCCGGGGGGTCCCCCAGATACGCAGTATTTT. The variable domain in full, with the rest retrieved from reference TRBV5-1 and TRBJ2-3, is KAGVTQTPRYLIKTRGQQVTLSCSPISGHRSVSWYQQTPGQGLQFLFEYFSETQRNKGNFPGRFSGRQFSNSRSEMNVSTLELGDSALYLCASSPWPGGPPDTQYFGPGTRLTVL.

This chain uses TRBV29-1 with TRBJ2-1; 11 nucleotides line up with TRBD2. J gave up 3 bases and V 7 bases, and 5 bases lay outside the gene matches. Germline CDR1 reads SQVTM; CDR2 reads ANQGSEA. This CDR3 has 14 residues. CDR3 DNA sequence: TGCAGCGGCGCCGGGACTAGCGGCTACAATGAGCAGTTCTTC. Residues: CSGAGTSGYNEQFF.

The chain has TRBV6-5 and TRBJ1-2; 8 bases are shared with TRBD1. Germline V gene lookup returns CDR1 MNHEY and CDR2 SVGAGI. The J segment lost 2 bases and the V segment lost 8 bases, leaving 7 bases of the junction unmatched. The CDR3 runs 14 residues. The CDR3 bases are TGTGCCAGCCGGGGACAGGCAGTGAACTATGGCTACACCTTC. Translated: CASRGQAVNYGYTF.

The rearrangement joins TRBV9 to TRBJ2-6; 7 bases fit TRBD2. This CDR3 contains 15 residues. Germline V gene lookup returns CDR1 SGDLS and CDR2 YYNGEE. After removal of 0 bases from V and 5 bases from J, the junction contained 2 bases not matched to a gene. This CDR3 reads CASSVESGRANVLTF. CDR3 in DNA: TGTGCCAGCAGCGTAGAAAGCGGGAGGGCCAACGTCCTGACTTTC.

The chain links TRBV18 to TRBJ2-5; no clear D gene. The V end lost 3 bases, the J end lost 2 bases, and 7 bases lay between the germline ends. The CDR3 runs to 13 residues. Per the germline V gene, CDR1 is KGHSH and CDR2 is LQKENI. This chain's CDR3 is CASSPARQETQYF. In nucleotides, the CDR3 is TGTGCCAGCTCACCCGCGAGGCAAGAGACCCAGTACTTC.

The J gene is TRBJ1-3, the V gene TRBV11-3; 7 bases are shared with TRBD1. Trimming took 4 bases from V and 2 from J; bases not matched to a gene: 2. CDR1 SGHNT and CDR2 YENEEA come from the germline V gene. The CDR3 has 14 amino acids. The CDR3 loop reads CASSSGQTGNTIYF. Here the CDR3 DNA reads TGTGCCAGCAGCTCGGGACAGACTGGAAACACCATATATTTT.

This chain connects TRBV28 to TRBJ1-2, with D uncertain. The V end was cut by 2 bases, the J end by 5 bases, with 9 bases between. This CDR3 has 13 amino acids. CDR1 is MDHEN and CDR2 is SYDVKM in the germline V gene. This chain's CDR3 is CASSLQAAYGYTF. The CDR3 nucleotides read TGTGCCAGCAGTTTACAGGCAGCTTATGGCTACACCTTC.